Shown below are 16 T cell receptor beta chains from a single sample sequenced in a study of T cells in Graves' hyperthyroidism and ophthalmopathy. TCR beta CDR3 sequences were amplified from RNA transcripts. Primed by the HTBI set, a first-round RT-PCR was run on the TCR CDR3. In TCRdb, the multiplex PCR reads were re-called with MiXCR into one record per CDR3 protein. The sample lists about 840,000 distinct CDR3 sequences, roughly 40% occurring once. What was sequenced was blood. These receptor sequences come from a man aged 18 to 30 with Graves' hyperthyroidism.

This clonotype was detected ten times or more. The genes are TRBV10-3 and TRBJ1-1; TRBD1 matches 12 bases. The ends lost 6 bases at V and 4 bases at J; junction bases unmatched: 12. This CDR3 contains 17 residues. The V gene's germline CDR1 is ENHRY and CDR2 SYGVKD. The CDR3 nucleotides read TGTGCCATCAGAGGGACAGGGGGCGACGGGTTTAGCACTGAAGCTTTCTTT. Amino acids: CAIRGTGGDGFSTEAFF.

In the case of this clonotype: The CDR3 does not close with the conserved phenylalanine or tryptophan, likely indicating a read error. The rearrangement joins TRBV19 to TRBJ1-5; 7 nucleotides match TRBD1. Per germline, CDR1 LNHDA and CDR2 SQIVND (reference sequence). The CDR3 is made up of 17 amino acids. V was clipped by 9 bases and J by 2 bases; unmatched bases: 16. The CDR3 protein is CASNSEYGTAGNQPQHL. In DNA, the CDR3 is TGTGCCAGCAATAGCGAGTATGGGACAGCGGGCAATCAGCCCCAGCATCTT.

Points on this clonotype: A much more abundant neighbour one base away suggests this may be a read error. The rearrangement links TRBV2 to TRBJ2-5, with 9 bases matching TRBD2. There are 12 residues in the CDR3. The germline CDR1 and CDR2 sequences are SNHLY and FYNNEI. This chain's CDR3 is CASREGLAPYCF. CDR3 nucleotides: TGTGCCAGCAGGGAGGGACTAGCCCCGTATTGCTTC.

About this clonotype itself: A clone one base away is much larger, so this may be a read error. The CDR3 ends on some other residue instead of the conserved phenylalanine or tryptophan, so this is likely a read error. V and J are TRBV9 and TRBJ1-4; a possible D gene is TRBD1 (5 bases). The CDR3 has 14 residues. CDR1 SGDLS and CDR2 YYNGEE come from the germline V gene. Trimming removed 8 bases at V and 0 bases at J, with 11 bases between. CDR3 nucleotides: TGTGCCAGTTCCAGGGTAGCAACTAATGAAAAACTGTTTCTT. Protein: CASSRVATNEKLFL.

CDR3 sequence (DNA): TGTGCCAGCAGCTTAGATTCAGCGGGGGGTACCTATCAAGAGACCCAGTACTTC. Translating it yields CASSLDSAGGTYQETQYF. The chain carries TRBV7-2 and TRBJ2-5, with TRBD2 matching 9 bases. Germline values: CDR1 SGHTA, CDR2 FQGNSA. J lost 2 bases, V lost 1 base, and 11 bases had no gene match. The CDR3 totals 18 residues. The variable domain in full, completed from reference TRBV7-2 and TRBJ2-5, reads GAGVSQSPSNKVTEKGKDVELRCDPISGHTALYWYRQSLGQGLEFLIYFQGNSAPDKSGLPSDRFSAERTGGSVSTLTIQRTQQEDSAVYLCASSLDSAGGTYQETQYFGPGTRLLVL.

CDR3 region: CASSSERRVAGYTF. CDR3 bases: TGCGCCAGCAGCTCCGAGAGGAGGGTAGCCGGCTACACCTTC. The chain links TRBV5-1 to TRBJ1-2; D not resolved. Germline V gene lookup returns CDR1 SGHRS and CDR2 YFSETQ. Between the trimmed V and J ends, which lost 3 bases and 8 bases, there was a span of 17 bases. The CDR3 spans 14 residues.

Notes on this clonotype: The junction departs from germline at one end; a sequencing error may be responsible. The chain uses TRBV2 and TRBJ1-1; possible D gene TRBD1, 5 bases. CDR1 and CDR2 (germline): SNHLY, FYNNEI. The CDR3 consists of 16 residues. CDR3 DNA sequence: TGTGCCAGCGGGGGGTGGGCGCAGGTGACGAGGACTGGAGCTTTCTTT. This sequence encodes CASGGWAQVTRTGAFF.

This clonotype was counted a few times. The chain joins TRBV9 to TRBJ2-5; 9 bases fit TRBD1. This CDR3 region has 14 residues. In germline, CDR1 is SGDLS, CDR2 YYNGEE. V dropped 3 bases and J dropped 7; count of bases not matched to a gene: 7. The chain's CDR3 is CASSGTGAEGTQYF. CDR3 nucleotides: TGTGCCAGCAGCGGGACAGGGGCGGAGGGGACCCAGTACTTC.

This clonotype came up a few times. This chain joins TRBV20-1 and TRBJ2-5, with 10 bases that match TRBD2. Germline values: CDR1 DFQATT, CDR2 SNEGSKA (reference sequence). The trim removed 1 base at V and 3 bases at J, leaving 14 bases unmatched. The CDR3 is made up of 18 amino acids. This CDR3 is CSARGASGSWAAEETQYF. The DNA of the CDR3 is TGCAGTGCTAGAGGGGCTAGCGGGAGTTGGGCGGCTGAAGAGACCCAGTACTTC.

The chain recombines TRBV12-3 or TRBV12-4 with TRBJ1-2; possible D gene TRBD1, 6 bases. The CDR3 sequence is 15 residues long. V was trimmed by 0 bases and J by 4 bases, leaving 12 bases between them. This CDR3 is CASSLARGGSYGYTF. The DNA of the CDR3 is TGTGCCAGCAGTTTAGCGAGGGGGGGGTCCTATGGCTACACCTTC.

This clonotype was recorded only once. The rearrangement joins TRBV7-3 to TRBJ1-2; 7 bases agree with TRBD1. Germline lookup yields CDR1 SGHTA and CDR2 FQGTGA. The V segment lost 1 base and the J segment 9 bases; nucleotides outside the gene matches: 8. The CDR3 contains 14 residues. This CDR3 reads CASSLRGGQASYTF. Here the CDR3 DNA reads TGTGCCAGCAGCTTAAGGGGTGGACAGGCAAGCTACACCTTC.

The sample holds many counts of this clonotype. This chain connects TRBV7-9 to TRBJ1-2, with D perhaps TRBD1 (6 bases). V was clipped by 4 bases and J by 8 bases, with 20 bases between them. The germline V gene encodes CDR1 SEHNR and CDR2 FQNEAQ (reference sequence). This CDR3 is built from 15 residues. Here the CDR3 reads CASSSSPAGGGGYTF. The DNA for the CDR3 is TGTGCCAGCAGCTCCTCCCCGGCAGGCGGGGGCGGCTACACCTTC.

V and J are TRBV29-1 and TRBJ1-5; D gene unclear. The CDR3 contains 12 residues. The V and J ends lost 4 bases and 2 bases respectively, with 6 bases between them. Looked up from germline, CDR1 is SQVTM and CDR2 is ANQGSEA. The CDR3 DNA reads TGCAGCGTTGGGATCGGCAATCAGCCCCAGCATTTT. Protein: CSVGIGNQPQHF.

CDR3 DNA: TGTGCCAGCAGCTTCAACGTGAACACTGAAGCTTTCTTT. Its translation is CASSFNVNTEAFF. V is TRBV7-2 and J is TRBJ1-1; D remains unclear. V was cut by 3 bases and J by 0 bases, with 5 bases left in between. Germline V gene lookup returns CDR1 SGHTA and CDR2 FQGNSA. This CDR3 is built from 13 residues.

This clonotype was detected a few times. The gene calls are TRBV10-2 and TRBJ1-3, with unresolved D. Per germline, CDR1 WSHSY and CDR2 SAAADI. CDR3 size: 16 residues. The V end was cut by 9 bases, the J end by 0 bases, with 18 bases between. The CDR3 DNA sequence: TGCGCCAGTTCGACTTTGAACCCCCTCTCTGGAAACACCATATATTTT. Translated, it gives CASSTLNPLSGNTIYF.

The rearrangement uses TRBV5-6 and TRBJ2-7; D gene uncertain. Between the trimmed V and J ends, which lost 4 bases and 1 base, there was a span of 12 bases. The V gene's germline CDR1 is SGHDT and CDR2 YYEEEE. CDR3 length: 14 amino acids. Here the CDR3 DNA reads TGTGCCAGCAGCACCACGATACTATCCTACGAGCAGTACTTC. It specifies CASSTTILSYEQYF.